This entry lists 27 T cell receptor beta chains sequenced from one sample in a study of OX40 agonist ivuxolimab in advanced cancers. Method: immunoSEQ multiplex PCR; TCRdb's copy keeps in-frame clones and lacks some. The sample includes tens of thousands of clones, 80% to 95% seen only once; the top ten take more than 0.3%. Sequencing used CD4+ or CD8+ T cells sorted from blood, obtained in a trial of the OX40 agonist ivuxolimab. The receptors stem from an adult with an advanced solid tumor such as melanoma, head and neck, liver or kidney cancer.

This sequence joins TRBV10-2 and TRBJ2-7; 8 positions match TRBD1. The CDR3 sequence is 14 residues long. The germline gives CDR1 WSHSY, CDR2 SAAADI. V shed 1 base and J 7 bases; nucleotides not matched to a gene: 6. CDR3 sequence (DNA): TGCGCCAGCAGTGAGTGGCAGGGGGCTAAGGAGCAGTACTTC. Its translation: CASSEWQGAKEQYF.

The genes are TRBV6-5 and TRBJ1-3; 7 positions match TRBD1. V dropped 5 bases and J dropped 0; count of bases not matched to a gene: 1. CDR3 length: 14 amino acids. CDR1 and CDR2 from the germline V gene are MNHEY and SVGAGI. The CDR3 DNA follows: TGTGCCAGCAGTGGGGACAGCTCTGGAAACACCATATATTTT. Its protein product is CASSGDSSGNTIYF.

V usage is TRBV9 and J usage is TRBJ2-5; 9 bases align to TRBD2. The CDR3 loop spans 15 amino acids. In germline, CDR1 is SGDLS, CDR2 YYNGEE. V was clipped by 2 bases and J by 2 bases; unmatched bases: 4. The CDR3 DNA is TGTGCCAGCAGCGTGCGGGGGGGCTGGCAAGAGACCCAGTACTTC. This sequence encodes CASSVRGGWQETQYF.

The chain is built from TRBV28 and TRBJ1-3; D not certain. The V gene lost 2 bases and the J gene lost 1 base, with 3 bases spanning the gap. The CDR3 runs 13 residues. The germline V gene encodes CDR1 MDHEN and CDR2 SYDVKM. The CDR3 nucleotides read TGTGCCAGCAGTTTACTATCTGGAAACACCATATATTTT. Protein product: CASSLLSGNTIYF.

This clone was seen only once. The CDR3 region is CASSLLLPGGYEQYF. The CDR3 DNA reads TGTGCCAGCAGTTTATTATTGCCAGGGGGCTACGAGCAGTACTTC. The chain uses TRBV28 and TRBJ2-7; TRBD1 matches 7 bases. Looked up from germline, CDR1 is MDHEN and CDR2 is SYDVKM. Trimming cost V 1 base and J 3 bases; bases outside gene matches: 6. This CDR3 contains 15 residues. Complete variable domain (other parts from reference TRBV28 and TRBJ2-7): DVKVTQSSRYLVKRTGEKVFLECVQDMDHENMFWYRQDPGLGLRLIYFSYDVKMKEKGDIPEGYSVSREKKERFSLILESASTNQTSMYLCASSLLLPGGYEQYFGPGTRLTVT.

The chain joins TRBV5-1 to TRBJ2-6; no definite D call. Germline V gives CDR1 SGHRS, CDR2 YFSETQ. The CDR3 is 15 residues long. The V end was cut by 2 bases, the J end by 2 bases, with 8 bases between. The DNA for the CDR3 is TGCGCCAGCAGCTTTGGAGAAACTGGGGCCAACGTCCTGACTTTC. Translation gives CASSFGETGANVLTF.

The V gene is TRBV18, the J gene TRBJ2-3; maybe TRBD2 (5 bases). Germline lookup yields CDR1 KGHSH and CDR2 LQKENI. V shed 3 bases and J shed 4 bases, with 8 bases lying between them. The CDR3 is 13 residues long. CDR3 residues: CASSPEAADTQYF. The CDR3 DNA is TGTGCCAGCTCACCGGAGGCTGCAGATACGCAGTATTTT.

The rearrangement links TRBV4-1 to TRBJ2-1; 8 positions agree with TRBD1. Germline trimming cut 0 bases from V and 7 bases from J; bases unmatched to any gene: 11. Germline V gene data show CDR1 as MGHRA and CDR2 as YSYEKL. This CDR3 has 17 residues. CDR3 nucleotides: TGCGCCAGCAGCCAAGATCGATGGCAGGGGGCGAGGAATGAGCAGTTCTTC. Protein sequence: CASSQDRWQGARNEQFF.

The rearrangement links TRBV5-1 to TRBJ2-7; no definite D call. In germline, CDR1 is SGHRS, CDR2 YFSETQ. Trimming shortened V by 0 bases and J by 4 bases, and 5 bases separated the two germline ends. The CDR3 totals 12 residues. This CDR3 is CASSLGGYEQYF. CDR3 coding DNA: TGCGCCAGCAGCTTGGGGGGATACGAGCAGTACTTC.

This rearrangement joins TRBV2 to TRBJ2-3, with TRBD1 matching 7 bases. The CDR3 is 14 residues long. V lost 7 bases to trimming and J lost 1 base; unmatched junction nucleotides: 5. CDR1 and CDR2 from the germline V gene are SNHLY and FYNNEI. CDR3 sequence: CASTRGQGTDTQYF. For the CDR3, the DNA is TGTGCCAGCACCAGAGGACAGGGCACAGATACGCAGTATTTT.

The V and J genes are TRBV11-3 and TRBJ2-1, with unresolved D. CDR1 and CDR2 (germline): SGHNT, YENEEA. The V end lost 5 bases, the J end lost 1 base, and 9 bases lay between the germline ends. The CDR3 consists of 14 residues. The CDR3 coding sequence is TGTGCCAGCAGCGGGATTGGTTCCTACAATGAGCAGTTCTTC. This codes for CASSGIGSYNEQFF.

The genes are TRBV6-5 and TRBJ2-1; 10 positions agree with TRBD1. Germline CDR1 reads MNHEY; CDR2 reads SVGAGI. CDR3 length: 15 amino acids. The ends lost 6 bases at V and 2 bases at J; junction bases unmatched: 4. The chain's CDR3 is CASRRTGGPYNEQFF. In DNA form, the CDR3 reads TGTGCCAGCAGGAGGACAGGGGGTCCCTACAATGAGCAGTTCTTC.

The chain recombines TRBV19 with TRBJ1-1; 9 bases are shared with TRBD1. V shed 8 bases and J 5 bases; nucleotides not matched to a gene: 9. Per the germline V gene, CDR1 is LNHDA and CDR2 is SQIVND (reference sequence). The CDR3 extends over 14 amino acids. The CDR3 reads CASVGQGILTEAFF. In DNA, the CDR3 is TGTGCCAGTGTGGGACAGGGAATTCTGACTGAAGCTTTCTTT.

This clone has just one count. V gene TRBV19 combines with J gene TRBJ2-3, with 13 bases identical to TRBD2. The ends lost 5 bases at V and 5 bases at J; junction bases unmatched: 19. CDR3 length: 20 amino acids. The germline CDR1 and CDR2 sequences are LNHDA and SQIVND (reference sequence). The CDR3 DNA reads TGTGCCAGTAGTCTCAGGAGACTAGCGGGGGGATTCAAGCGGGGAGATACGCAGTATTTT. Amino acid sequence: CASSLRRLAGGFKRGDTQYF.

DNA for the CDR3: TGTGCCAGCAGCCAAGGTCCCGGGGACATGAACACTGAAGCTTTCTTT. Its translation: CASSQGPGDMNTEAFF. This sequence joins TRBV4-2 and TRBJ1-1, with D possibly TRBD1 on 6 matching bases. Germline values: CDR1 LGHNA, CDR2 YNFKEQ. V lost 1 base and J 0 bases, leaving 12 bases between the germline ends. The length of the CDR3 is 16 residues.

The CDR3, as DNA: TGTGCCAGCAGCCTTAGAGGGGGAGGAGGTAATGAAAAACTGTTTTTT. Translating gives CASSLRGGGGNEKLFF. This chain connects TRBV7-2 to TRBJ1-4; D is possibly TRBD1 (6 bases). Trimming shortened V by 5 bases and J by 4 bases, and 17 bases separated the two germline ends. In germline, CDR1 is SGHTA, CDR2 FQGNSA. The CDR3 is made up of 16 amino acids.

The V and J genes are TRBV5-1 and TRBJ2-3, with TRBD1 as a possible D gene (5 bases). The CDR3 runs to 14 residues. Trimming shortened V by 0 bases and J by 4 bases, and 9 bases separated the two germline ends. Germline assignment: CDR1 SGHRS and CDR2 YFSETQ. CDR3 in amino acids: CASSLGDSPDTQYF. The CDR3 bases are TGCGCCAGCAGCTTGGGAGACAGCCCAGATACGCAGTATTTT.

As to this clone: Other DNA sequences in this specimen translate into the identical CDR3. This chain uses TRBV18 with TRBJ2-3; TRBD2 aligns across 11 bases. The CDR3 is 15 residues long. The germline CDR1 and CDR2 sequences are KGHSH and LQKENI. V shed 2 bases, J shed 3 bases, and the junction held 1 base outside the gene matches. CDR3 sequence reads: CASSPVAGGTDTQYF. In nucleotides, the CDR3 is TGTGCCAGCTCACCAGTAGCGGGAGGGACAGATACGCAGTATTTT.

CDR3: CASSPGPLNTEAFF. In nucleotides, the CDR3 is TGTGCCAGCAGCCCTGGGCCCCTGAACACTGAAGCTTTCTTT. The V and J genes are TRBV11-2 and TRBJ1-1; D is unclear. Germline V CDR1 and CDR2: SGHAT, FQNNGV. The CDR3 totals 14 residues. V lost 5 bases and J lost 0, with 10 bases in between.

The chain carries TRBV18 and TRBJ2-3; D possibly uses TRBD1 or TRBD2 (5 bases each). The CDR3 has 13 amino acids. The V gene lost 10 bases and the J gene lost 2 bases, with 13 bases spanning the gap. Germline V CDR1 and CDR2: KGHSH, LQKENI. This chain's CDR3 is CATRGDPTDTQYF. Written as DNA, the CDR3 is TGTGCCACACGAGGGGACCCCACAGATACGCAGTATTTT.

The chain links TRBV2 to TRBJ1-1; 7 nucleotides align to TRBD1. The germline V gene has CDR1 SNHLY and CDR2 FYNNEI. The CDR3 sequence is 15 residues long. J gave up 3 bases and V 3 bases, and 7 bases lay outside the gene matches. CDR3 region: CASSDLSGGDTEAFF. DNA of the CDR3: TGTGCCAGCAGTGATTTGTCAGGGGGAGACACTGAAGCTTTCTTT.

The rearrangement links TRBV10-2 to TRBJ2-7; maybe TRBD2 (6 bases). Germline V gives CDR1 WSHSY, CDR2 SAAADI. The CDR3 loop spans 14 amino acids. V shed 5 bases and J shed 3 bases, with 14 bases lying between them. CDR3 DNA sequence: TGCGCCAGCAGTCTCGGGGGTGTTATCTACGAGCAGTACTTC. Translated, it gives CASSLGGVIYEQYF.

In its sample, this clone was seen once. CDR3 protein: CASSKRNRVEPQHF. The CDR3 DNA reads as TGTGCCAGCAGCAAAAGAAACAGGGTGGAGCCCCAGCATTTT. The chain employs TRBV21-1 and TRBJ1-5; whether TRBD1, the table's D call, matches the DNA was not checked. TRBV21-1 is a recognized pseudogene. This CDR3 region has 14 residues.

The chain has TRBV9 and TRBJ2-2, with TRBD1 as a possible D gene (6 bases). The germline CDR1 and CDR2 sequences are SGDLS and YYNGEE. Trimming removed 3 bases from V and 2 bases from J, with 17 bases in between. This CDR3 contains 17 residues. In nucleotides, the CDR3 is TGTGCCAGCAGCGCCACGGACCGGGACACTAACACCGGGGAGCTGTTTTTT. Translated, it gives CASSATDRDTNTGELFF.

The chain couples TRBV4-3 to TRBJ2-1, with D possibly TRBD2 on 6 matching bases. From germline, CDR1 is LGHNA and CDR2 YSLEER. The CDR3 runs to 15 residues. Trimming removed 4 bases from V and 6 bases from J, with 16 bases in between. The chain's CDR3 is CASSPRGGVVNEQFF. CDR3 nucleotides: TGCGCCAGCAGCCCTCGGGGCGGGGTTGTCAATGAGCAGTTCTTC.

This clone occurred once. The chain employs TRBV19 and TRBJ1-5, with D maybe TRBD1 (6 bases). V lost 4 bases and J lost 6, with 16 bases in between. The CDR3 covers 15 residues. Germline lookup yields CDR1 LNHDA and CDR2 SQIVND (reference sequence). The CDR3 nucleotides read TGTGCCAGTAGTAGAGGGCAGGGGCCTGGTCAGCCCCAGCATTTT. This gives the protein CASSRGQGPGQPQHF.

J is TRBJ2-3 and V is TRBV7-2; 12 nucleotides agree with TRBD2. This CDR3 is built from 15 residues. Looked up from germline, CDR1 is SGHTA and CDR2 is FQGNSA. J lost 5 bases, V lost 5 bases, and 5 bases had no gene match. The CDR3 nucleotides read TGTGCCAGCAGCCGCGGACTAGCGGGGTTAGATACGCAGTATTTT. Translation: CASSRGLAGLDTQYF.